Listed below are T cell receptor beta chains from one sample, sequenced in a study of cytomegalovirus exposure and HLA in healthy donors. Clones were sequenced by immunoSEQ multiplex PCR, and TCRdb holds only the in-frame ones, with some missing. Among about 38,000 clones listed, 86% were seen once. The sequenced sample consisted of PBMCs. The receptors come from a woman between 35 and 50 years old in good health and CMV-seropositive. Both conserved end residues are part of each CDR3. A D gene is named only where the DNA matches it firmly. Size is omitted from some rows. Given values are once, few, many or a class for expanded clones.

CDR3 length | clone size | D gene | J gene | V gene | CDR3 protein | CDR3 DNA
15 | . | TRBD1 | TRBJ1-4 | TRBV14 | CASSQWDRGQEKLFF | TGTGCCAGCAGCCAATGGGACAGGGGGCAGGAAAAACTGTTTTTT
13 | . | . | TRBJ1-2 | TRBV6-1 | CASSDGVNYGYTF | TGTGCCAGCAGTGACGGAGTTAACTATGGCTACACCTTC
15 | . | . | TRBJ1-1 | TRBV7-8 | CASSPGREGYSPAFF | TGTGCCAGCAGCCCGGGTCGGGAGGGATACTCTCCAGCTTTCTTT
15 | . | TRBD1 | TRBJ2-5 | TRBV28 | CASSRDRGHQETQYF | TGTGCCAGCAGCCGGGACAGGGGACACCAAGAGACCCAGTACTTC
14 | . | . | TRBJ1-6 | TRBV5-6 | CASSLENRVSPLHF | TGTGCCAGCAGCTTGGAGAACAGGGTCTCACCCCTCCACTTT
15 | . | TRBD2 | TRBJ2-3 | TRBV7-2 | CASSAGLERGDTQYF | TGTGCCAGCAGCGCCGGACTAGAGAGGGGAGATACGCAGTATTTT
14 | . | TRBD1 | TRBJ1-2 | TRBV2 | CASTPMDRAYGYTF | TGTGCCAGCACCCCGATGGACAGGGCCTATGGCTACACCTTC
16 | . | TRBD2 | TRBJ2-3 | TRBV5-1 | CASSDNAGGVTDTQYF | TGCGCCAGCAGCGATAATGCGGGGGGCGTCACAGATACGCAGTATTTT
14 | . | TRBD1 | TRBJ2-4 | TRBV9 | CASSPMTGGGIQYF | TGTGCCAGCAGCCCAATGACAGGGGGAGGCATTCAGTACTTC
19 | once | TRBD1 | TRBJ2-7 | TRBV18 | CASSPFGTGGTTRVNEQYF | TGTGCCAGCTCACCATTCGGGACAGGGGGTACTACTAGAGTCAACGAGCAGTACTTC
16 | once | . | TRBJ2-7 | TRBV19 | CASSMEARDWSYEQYF | TGTGCCAGTAGTATGGAGGCCCGGGACTGGTCCTACGAGCAGTACTTC
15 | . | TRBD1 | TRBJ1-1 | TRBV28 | CASRRRTGGRTEAFF | TGTGCCAGCAGGAGAAGGACAGGGGGCCGCACTGAAGCTTTCTTT
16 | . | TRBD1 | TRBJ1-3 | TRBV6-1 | CASSDPDRVAGNTIYF | TGTGCCAGCAGTGACCCGGACAGGGTGGCTGGAAACACCATATATTTT
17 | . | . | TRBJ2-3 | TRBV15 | CATSRDERDSSTDTQYF | TGTGCCACCAGCAGAGATGAAAGGGACTCTAGCACAGATACGCAGTATTTT
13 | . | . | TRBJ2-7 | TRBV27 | CASSSWDTYEQYF | TGTGCCAGCAGTTCCTGGGACACCTACGAGCAGTACTTC
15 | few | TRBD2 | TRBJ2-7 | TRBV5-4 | CASSSERGGFYEQYF | TGTGCCAGCAGCTCAGAGCGGGGGGGATTCTACGAGCAGTACTTC
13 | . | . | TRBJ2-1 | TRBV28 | CASSAQGFNEQFF | TGTGCCAGCAGTGCACAGGGTTTTAATGAGCAGTTCTTC
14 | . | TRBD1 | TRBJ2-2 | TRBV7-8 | CASTGTGNTGELFF | TGTGCCAGCACAGGGACAGGGAACACCGGGGAGCTGTTTTTT
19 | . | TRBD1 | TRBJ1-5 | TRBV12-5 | CASGLPPWRADRGNQPQHF | TGTGCTAGTGGTTTGCCCCCTTGGAGGGCGGACAGGGGCAATCAGCCCCAGCATTTT
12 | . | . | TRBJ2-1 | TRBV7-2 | CASSFVRNEQFF | TGTGCCAGCAGCTTCGTCAGGAATGAGCAGTTCTTC
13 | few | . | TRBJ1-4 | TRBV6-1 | CASTFQTNDKLFF | TGTGCCAGCACCTTTCAGACTAATGACAAACTGTTTTTT
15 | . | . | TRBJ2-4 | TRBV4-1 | CASSQRGLAKNIQYF | TGCGCCAGCAGCCAACGGGGGTTAGCCAAAAACATTCAGTACTTC
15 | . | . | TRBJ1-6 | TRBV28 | CASSLGGDLNSPLHF | TGTGCCAGCAGTTTGGGCGGGGACTTGAATTCACCCCTCCACTTT
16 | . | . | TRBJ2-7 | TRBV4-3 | CASSQDGVPGAYEQYF | TGCGCCAGCAGCCAAGACGGGGTACCCGGTGCCTACGAGCAGTACTTC
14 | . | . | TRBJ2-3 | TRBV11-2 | CASSLGGRGREQYF | TGTGCCAGCAGCTTAGGGGGTAGGGGCCGTGAGCAGTATTTT
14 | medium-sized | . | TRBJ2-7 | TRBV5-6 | CASSPEGLDYEQYF | TGTGCCAGCAGCCCCGAGGGTCTAGACTACGAGCAGTACTTC
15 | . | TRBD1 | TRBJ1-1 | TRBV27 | CASSPAGQRNTEAFF | TGTGCCAGCAGTCCCGCGGGACAGAGGAACACTGAAGCTTTCTTT
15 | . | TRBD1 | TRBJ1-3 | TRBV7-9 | CASSPSGQGGNTIYF | TGTGCCAGCAGCCCTTCGGGACAGGGAGGAAACACCATATATTTT
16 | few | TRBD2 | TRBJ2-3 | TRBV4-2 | CASSQDHGRGGREQYF | TGTGCCAGCAGCCAAGATCATGGACGGGGGGGCAGGGAGCAGTATTTT
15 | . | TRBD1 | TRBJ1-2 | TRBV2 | CASSARDRAIEGYTF | TGTGCCAGCAGTGCACGGGACAGGGCAATTGAGGGCTACACCTTC
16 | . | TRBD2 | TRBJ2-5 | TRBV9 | CASSDGLAGVQETQYF | TGTGCCAGCAGCGACGGACTAGCGGGGGTTCAAGAGACCCAGTACTTC
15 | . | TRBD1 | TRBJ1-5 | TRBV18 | CASSLGTGGSQPQHF | TGTGCCAGCTCACTAGGGACAGGGGGGAGTCAGCCCCAGCATTTT
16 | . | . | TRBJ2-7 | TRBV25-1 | CASSESPTGRTYEQYF | TGTGCCAGCAGTGAATCCCCGACAGGGAGGACCTACGAGCAGTACTTC
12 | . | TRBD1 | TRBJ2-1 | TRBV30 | CAWSRQGAEQFF | TGTGCCTGGAGTAGACAGGGGGCTGAGCAGTTCTTC
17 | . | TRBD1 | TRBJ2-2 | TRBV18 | CASSPPNRGTNTGELFF | TGTGCCAGCTCACCACCGAACAGGGGGACGAACACCGGGGAGCTGTTTTTT
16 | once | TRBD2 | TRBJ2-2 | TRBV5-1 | CASSIRTSGGGGELFF | TGCGCCAGCAGCATCCGGACTAGCGGGGGCGGCGGGGAGCTGTTTTTT
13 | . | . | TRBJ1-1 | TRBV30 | CAWNPQLNTEAFF | TGTGCCTGGAACCCTCAGTTGAACACTGAAGCTTTCTTT
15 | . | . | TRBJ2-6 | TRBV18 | CASSPGGTGANVLTF | TGTGCCAGCTCACCAGGGGGGACTGGGGCCAACGTCCTGACTTTC
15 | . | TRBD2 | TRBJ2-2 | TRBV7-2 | CASSVGGGYTGELFF | TGTGCCAGCAGCGTCGGGGGGGGCTACACCGGGGAGCTGTTTTTT
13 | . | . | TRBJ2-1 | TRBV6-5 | CASSYGGLNEQFF | TGTGCCAGCAGTTACGGGGGACTTAATGAGCAGTTCTTC
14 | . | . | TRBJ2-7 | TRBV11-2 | CASSLDGAGNEQYF | TGTGCCAGCAGCTTAGATGGGGCAGGGAACGAGCAGTACTTC
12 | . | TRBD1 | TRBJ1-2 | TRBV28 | CASGQGTYGYTF | TGTGCCAGCGGACAGGGGACCTATGGCTACACCTTC
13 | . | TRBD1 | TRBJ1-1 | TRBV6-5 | CASSQDRVTEAFF | TGTGCCAGCAGTCAAGACAGGGTGACTGAAGCTTTCTTT
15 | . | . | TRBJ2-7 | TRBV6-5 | CASSYSAGRTYEQYF | TGTGCCAGCAGTTACTCTGCGGGGAGAACCTACGAGCAGTACTTC
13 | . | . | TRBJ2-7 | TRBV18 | CASSPGPYYEQYF | TGTGCCAGCTCACCAGGGCCCTACTACGAGCAGTACTTC
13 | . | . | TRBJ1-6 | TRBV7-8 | CASSLGQYSPLHF | TGTGCCAGCAGCTTAGGACAGTATTCACCCCTCCACTTT
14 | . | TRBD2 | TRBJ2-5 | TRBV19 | CASSIGGTSRTQYF | TGTGCCAGTAGTATAGGTGGGACTAGTCGGACCCAGTACTTC
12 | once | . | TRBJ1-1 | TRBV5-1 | CASSFTGWEAFF | TGCGCCAGCAGCTTTACAGGGTGGGAAGCTTTCTTT
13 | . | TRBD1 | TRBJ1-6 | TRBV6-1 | CASRGTGNSPLHF | TGTGCCAGCAGGGGGACAGGGAATTCACCCCTCCACTTT
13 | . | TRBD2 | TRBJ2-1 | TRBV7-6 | CASSGGLSNEQFF | TGTGCCAGCAGCGGGGGACTAAGCAATGAGCAGTTCTTC
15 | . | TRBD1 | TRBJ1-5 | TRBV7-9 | CASSGDRGEGQPQHF | TGTGCCAGCAGCGGGGACAGGGGAGAAGGACAGCCCCAGCATTTT
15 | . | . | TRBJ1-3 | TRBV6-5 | CASSLKFVLGNTIYF | TGTGCCAGCAGTCTGAAGTTTGTACTGGGAAACACCATATATTTT
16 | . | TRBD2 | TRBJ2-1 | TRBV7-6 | CASSLTSGGAYNEQFF | TGTGCCAGCAGCTTGACGAGCGGGGGGGCCTACAATGAGCAGTTCTTC
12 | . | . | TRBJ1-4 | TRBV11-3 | CASSFCESPLFF | TGTGCCAGCAGCTTCTGTGAGTCTCCACTGTTTTTT
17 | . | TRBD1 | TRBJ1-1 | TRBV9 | CASSVARDRHSNTEAFF | TGTGCCAGCAGCGTAGCGAGGGACAGACATTCGAACACTGAAGCTTTCTTT